This T cell receptor (beta chain) was obtained from a study of blood T cell repertoires in COVID-19. Study background: Material from acute and convalescent COVID-19 was sourced from the United States, Italy and Spain. T cells, B-cell-depleted T cells, or PBMCs provided the cDNA or gDNA that served as material.

This table comes from immunoSEQ multiplex PCR, and its TCRdb copy is limited to in-frame clones, with some not included. The top ten hold around 12% of the sample, which has some 290,000 clones, about 86% seen once. V gave up 9 bases and J gave up 7 bases; unmatched junction bases: 6. CDR1 and CDR2 from the germline V gene are LNHDA and SQIVND (reference sequence). This CDR3 comprises 12 residues. The sequenced material came from peripheral blood. This clonotype was sampled from a woman in her thirties with COVID-19, enrolled during active disease. J is TRBJ1-2 and V is TRBV19; TRBD1 aligns across 9 bases. The CDR3 loop reads CASGTGYGGYTF. CDR3 nucleotide sequence: TGTGCCAGCGGGACAGGGTACGGTGGCTACACCTTC.